This entry describes one T cell receptor beta chain. The antigen is unknown. The entry originates in a study of CXCR3-negative and CXCR3-positive naive CD8 T cells. General study results and limits: When CXCR3-positive naive cells were set against CXCR3-negative naive cells, the former had more hydrophobic TRB CDR3s. Similarly elevated diversity marked both naive subsets, with memory CD8+ cells showing far lower diversity.

CD45RO-CCR7+CD27+CD95- expression identified naive CD8+ T cells. cDNA libraries for TRB were generated by 5' RACE incorporating UMI labels. TCRdb reprocessed the 5' RACE reads, keeping one entry per CDR3 protein, no DNA. The sample has some 60,000 distinct CDR3 sequences, and its top ten clones hold 0.5% to 0.55%. The CDR3 runs to 15 residues. The V gene's germline CDR1 is SGHRS and CDR2 YFSETQ. The rearrangement links TRBV5-1 to TRBJ2-5; TCRdb lists TRBD1, though no DNA is available to test this call. Sequencing was carried out using naive CXCR3+ CD8+ T cells from blood. Sample subset: CD45RO-CCR7+CD27+CD95- naive CD8+ T cells expressing CXCR3 (TNR3+). This receptor was identified in a human donor in good health. Some clones in this sample may be carry-over from other donors' samples. The CDR3 spells CASSLAVRGQETQYF.